Listed below are T cell receptor beta chains from one sample, sequenced in a study of T cells in Graves' hyperthyroidism and ophthalmopathy. TCRdb re-called the multiplex PCR reads through MiXCR, storing one row per CDR3 protein. The data hold around 390,000 distinct CDR3 sequences, with more than 12% observed a single time. Sequenced sample: blood. All receptors come from a woman aged 25 to 39 with Graves' ophthalmopathy. Each CDR3 is given with its conserved first and last residue. Each record gives: J gene, D gene, V gene, clone size, CDR3 DNA, CDR3 protein. The D gene is left open where the match is weak. Expanded clones get a size class; other rows say once, few or many, or leave the size out.

>TRBJ1-5|.|TRBV6-1|many
TGTGCCAGCAGGTACGGCGCGGGACAGCCCCAGCATTTT
CASRYGAGQPQHF
>TRBJ2-7|TRBD2|TRBV18|many
TGTGCCAGCTCACCAGGTTCGGGCGGGGGATACGAGCAGTACTTC
CASSPGSGGGYEQYF
>TRBJ2-3|.|TRBV7-9|many
TGTGCCAGCAGCTTCGCCTTAGCGCTCGATACGCAGTATTTT
CASSFALALDTQYF
>TRBJ2-7|TRBD1|TRBV5-5|.
TGTGCCGGCAGCTTGTCGGACAGGGGCATACACTACGAGCAGTACTTC
CAGSLSDRGIHYEQYF
>TRBJ1-4|.|TRBV5-1|many
TGCGCCAGCAGCTTGGAAACCAGGGGACAAAAACTGTTTTTT
CASSLETRGQKLFF
>TRBJ1-4|TRBD1|TRBV6-5|.
TGTGCCAGCAGTTCGAGAGCACTACAGGGGGCGGCAACTAATGAAAAACTGTTTTTT
CASSSRALQGAATNEKLFF
>TRBJ2-1|.|TRBV30|many
TGTGCCTGGAGTGTAGTCCTGGGTTTATTTTACGGGGAGCAGTTCTTC
CAWSVVLGLFYGEQFF
>TRBJ2-3|TRBD2|TRBV7-3|many
TGTGCCAGCAGCTCTCCGGCTAGCGGGACCGATACGCAGTATTTT
CASSSPASGTDTQYF
>TRBJ1-1|TRBD1|TRBV7-2|.
TGTGCCAGCAGCTCCGGACAGGTGAACACTGAAGTTTTCTTT
CASSSGQVNTEVFF
>TRBJ1-4|.|TRBV6-1|.
TGTGCCAGTCGGAGGCTCTCAGGCACTAATGAAAAACTGTTTTTT
CASRRLSGTNEKLFF
>TRBJ2-7|.|TRBV12-3/TRBV12-4|many
TGTGCCAGCAGTCCAAAGTCCAGGGGCTACGAGCAGTACTTC
CASSPKSRGYEQYF
>TRBJ1-3|TRBD1|TRBV7-8|many
TGTGCCAGCAGCCTCGACAGGGGGATTGAAAACACCATATATTTT
CASSLDRGIENTIYF
>TRBJ1-1|.|TRBV20-1|.
TGCAGTGCTACCCTCCCGACGAGGTGGGTGACTGAAGCTTTCTTT
CSATLPTRWVTEAFF
>TRBJ1-6|TRBD1|TRBV10-3|many
TGTGCCATCAGGGGACAGGGAGGGGATAATTCACCCCTCCACTTT
CAIRGQGGDNSPLHF
>TRBJ1-5|TRBD1|TRBV27|many
TGTGCCAGCAGCTCTCGGGCAACCGGGACAGGGGGCATAGCCCAGCATTTT
CASSSRATGTGGIAQHF
>TRBJ1-5|.|TRBV7-8|once
TGTGCCAGCAGCTTAGCGCGAACAGGTTGGAGTCAGCCCCAGCATTTT
CASSLARTGWSQPQHF
>TRBJ2-7|TRBD2|TRBV18|many
TGTGCCAGCTCACCACTAGCGGGGGGCGACCCCTACGAGCAGTACTTC
CASSPLAGGDPYEQYF
>TRBJ1-5|.|TRBV20-1|many
TGCAGTGCTAGATCCGGGACCGAGGTTCTGCAGCCCCAGCATTTT
CSARSGTEVLQPQHF
>TRBJ2-5|TRBD1|TRBV14|few
TGTGCCAGCAGCCAAGCAATAACAGGGGGCCTCATGGGGACCCAGTACTTC
CASSQAITGGLMGTQYF
>TRBJ2-3|TRBD2|TRBV14|.
TGTGCCAGCAGCCAAGATCTAGCGGGCGCTAGCACAGATACGCAGTATTTT
CASSQDLAGASTDTQYF
>TRBJ2-1|.|TRBV19|.
TGTGCCAGTAGTATAGATCTATGGAGCAATGAGCAGTTCTTC
CASSIDLWSNEQFF
>TRBJ1-1|.|TRBV6-1|few
TGTGCCAGCAGACCACAGATGAACACTGAAGCTTTCTTT
CASRPQMNTEAFF
>TRBJ2-3|TRBD2|TRBV12-3/TRBV12-4|many
TGTGCCAGCCGACTAGCGGGGTTTGAGGCAGATACGCAGTATTTT
CASRLAGFEADTQYF
>TRBJ2-4|TRBD2|TRBV5-1|.
TGCGCCAGCAACTTGGGGGGACTAGCGGGAGGCCTTCAGTACTTC
CASNLGGLAGGLQYF
>TRBJ2-1|TRBD2|TRBV3-1|many
TGTGCCAGCAGCCAAACTAGCGGGGTGGGTTATGAGCAGTTCTTC
CASSQTSGVGYEQFF
>TRBJ2-7|.|TRBV28|many
TGTGCCAGCAGTTTATCAAGGCGCGGCGAGCAGTACTTC
CASSLSRRGEQYF
>TRBJ2-3|.|TRBV13|.
TGTGCCAGCAGTGCCGGGGCAGATACGCAGTATTTT
CASSAGADTQYF
>TRBJ1-5|.|TRBV5-8|.
TGTGCCAGCAGCTTGGTAGGCTCTGGTCCGGGACAGCATTTT
CASSLVGSGPGQHF
>TRBJ1-2|.|TRBV5-1|many
TGCGCCAGCAGCTTGGCCAGTAGCGAACGAAACTATGGCTACACCTTC
CASSLASSERNYGYTF
>TRBJ1-5|TRBD1|TRBV7-9|few
TGTGCCAGCAGTTTTTCCCCTGGACAGGGGGCTCAGCCCCAGCATTTT
CASSFSPGQGAQPQHF
>TRBJ2-1|.|TRBV27|many
TGTGCCAGTACGCGGGCGGGGGCTTACTACAATGAGCAGTTCTTC
CASTRAGAYYNEQFF
>TRBJ1-1|.|TRBV20-1|many
TGCAGTGCTAGAGATCCCGGAATTTACACTGAAGCTTTCTTT
CSARDPGIYTEAFF
>TRBJ1-5|.|TRBV20-1|many
TGCAGTGCTAGAGATGGGCGGGGGAGCAATCAGCCCCAGCATTTT
CSARDGRGSNQPQHF
>TRBJ2-7|.|TRBV30|many
TGTGCCTGGAGTGGTCGGTACGAGCAGTACTTC
CAWSGRYEQYF